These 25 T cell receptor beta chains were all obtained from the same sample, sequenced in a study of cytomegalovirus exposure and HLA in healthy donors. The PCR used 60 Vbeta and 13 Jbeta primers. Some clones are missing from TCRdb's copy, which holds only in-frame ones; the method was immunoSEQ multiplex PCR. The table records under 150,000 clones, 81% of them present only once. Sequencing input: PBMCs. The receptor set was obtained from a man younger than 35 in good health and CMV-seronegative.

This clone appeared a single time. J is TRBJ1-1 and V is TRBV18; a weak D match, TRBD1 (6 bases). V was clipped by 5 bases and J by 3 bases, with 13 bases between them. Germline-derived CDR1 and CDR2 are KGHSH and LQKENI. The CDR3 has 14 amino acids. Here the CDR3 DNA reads TGTGCCAGCTCAGAACAGGGCGGGCACACTGAAGCTTTCTTT. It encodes CASSEQGGHTEAFF.

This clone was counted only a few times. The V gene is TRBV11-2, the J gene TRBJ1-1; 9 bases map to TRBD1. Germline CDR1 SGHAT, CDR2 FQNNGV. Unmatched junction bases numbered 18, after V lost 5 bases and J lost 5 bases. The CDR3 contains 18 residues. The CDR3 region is CASSLQPGQGGIVTEAFF. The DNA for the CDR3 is TGTGCCAGCAGCCTACAACCGGGACAGGGTGGAATAGTGACTGAAGCTTTCTTT.

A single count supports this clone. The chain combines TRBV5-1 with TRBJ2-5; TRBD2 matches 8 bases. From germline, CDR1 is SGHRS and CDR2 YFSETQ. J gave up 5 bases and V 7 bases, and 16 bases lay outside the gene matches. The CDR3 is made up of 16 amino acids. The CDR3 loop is CASAPSGGGPGETQYF. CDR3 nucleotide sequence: TGCGCCAGCGCCCCTTCGGGCGGGGGGCCGGGGGAGACCCAGTACTTC.

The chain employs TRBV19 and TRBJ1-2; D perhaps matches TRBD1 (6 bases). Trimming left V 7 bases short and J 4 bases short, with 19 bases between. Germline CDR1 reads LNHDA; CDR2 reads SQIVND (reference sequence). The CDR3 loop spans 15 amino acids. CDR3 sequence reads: CASNPRRGAGYGYTF. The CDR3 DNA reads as TGTGCCAGTAATCCGCGTCGGGGGGCGGGCTATGGCTACACCTTC.

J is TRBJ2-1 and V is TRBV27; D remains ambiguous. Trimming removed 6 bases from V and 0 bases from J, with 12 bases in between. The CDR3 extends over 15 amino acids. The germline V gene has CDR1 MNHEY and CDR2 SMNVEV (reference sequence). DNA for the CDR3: TGTGCCAGCAGGTTCAGTCCTAGCTCCTACAATGAGCAGTTCTTC. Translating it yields CASRFSPSSYNEQFF.

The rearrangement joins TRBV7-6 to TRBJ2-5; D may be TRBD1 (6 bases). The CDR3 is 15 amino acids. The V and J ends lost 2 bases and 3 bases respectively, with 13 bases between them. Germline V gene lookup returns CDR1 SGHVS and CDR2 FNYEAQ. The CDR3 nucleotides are TGTGCCAGCAGCTTACCCTTGGGGGCGGAAGAGACCCAGTACTTC. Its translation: CASSLPLGAEETQYF. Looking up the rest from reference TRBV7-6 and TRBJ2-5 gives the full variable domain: GAGVSQSPRYKVTKRGQDVALRCDPISGHVSLYWYRQALGQGPEFLTYFNYEAQQDKSGLPNDRFSAERPEGSISTLTIQRTEQRDSAMYRCASSLPLGAEETQYFGPGTRLLVL.

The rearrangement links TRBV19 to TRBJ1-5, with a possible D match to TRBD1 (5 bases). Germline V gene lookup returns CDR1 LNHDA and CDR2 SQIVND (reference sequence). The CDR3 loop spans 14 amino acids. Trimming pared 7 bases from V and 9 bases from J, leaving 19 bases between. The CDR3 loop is CASTPGQVRRPQHF. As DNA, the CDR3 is TGTGCCAGTACCCCAGGGCAGGTAAGGCGGCCCCAGCATTTT.

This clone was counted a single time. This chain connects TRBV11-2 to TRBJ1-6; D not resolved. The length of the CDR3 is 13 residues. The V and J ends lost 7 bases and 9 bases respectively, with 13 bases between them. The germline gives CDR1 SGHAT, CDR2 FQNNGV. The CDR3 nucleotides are TGTGCCAGCACCCCGGGGAGGAGTTCACCCCTCCACTTT. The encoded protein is CASTPGRSSPLHF.

The CDR3 DNA follows: TGTGCCAGTAGTATAGTTGGGACTAGCGGGGGGTCATACAATGAGCAGTTCTTC. Amino acid sequence: CASSIVGTSGGSYNEQFF. The chain uses TRBV19 and TRBJ2-1; TRBD2 agrees at 15 bases. Germline values: CDR1 LNHDA, CDR2 SQIVND (reference sequence). After removal of 1 base from V and 4 bases from J, the junction contained 5 bases not matched to a gene. This CDR3 has 18 residues.

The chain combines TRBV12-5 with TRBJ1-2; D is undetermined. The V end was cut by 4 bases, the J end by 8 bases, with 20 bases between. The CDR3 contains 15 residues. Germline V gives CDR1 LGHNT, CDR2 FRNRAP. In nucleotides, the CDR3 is TGTGCTAGTGGTTCCGCCAGCGGAAAAGAGCGGGGCTACACCTTC. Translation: CASGSASGKERGYTF.

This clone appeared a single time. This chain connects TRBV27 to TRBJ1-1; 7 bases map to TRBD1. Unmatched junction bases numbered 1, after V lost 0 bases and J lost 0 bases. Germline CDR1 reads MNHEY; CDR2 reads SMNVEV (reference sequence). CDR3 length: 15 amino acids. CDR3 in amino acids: CASSLSGQMNTEAFF. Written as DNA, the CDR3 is TGTGCCAGCAGTTTATCGGGACAGATGAACACTGAAGCTTTCTTT.

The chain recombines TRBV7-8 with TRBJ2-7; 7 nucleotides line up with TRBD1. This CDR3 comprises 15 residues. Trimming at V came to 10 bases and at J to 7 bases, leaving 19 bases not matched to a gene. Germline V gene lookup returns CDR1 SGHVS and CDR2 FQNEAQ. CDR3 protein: CATSSARRGLGEQYF. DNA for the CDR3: TGTGCCACCTCCAGCGCGAGAAGGGGGCTGGGGGAGCAGTACTTC.

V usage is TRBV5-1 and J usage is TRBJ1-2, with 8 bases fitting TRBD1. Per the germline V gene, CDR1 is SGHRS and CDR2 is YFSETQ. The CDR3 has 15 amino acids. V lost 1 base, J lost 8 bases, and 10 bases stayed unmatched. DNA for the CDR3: TGCGCCAGCAGCTTGTCGGCAGGGGGCAGGGAAGGCTACACCTTC. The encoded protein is CASSLSAGGREGYTF.

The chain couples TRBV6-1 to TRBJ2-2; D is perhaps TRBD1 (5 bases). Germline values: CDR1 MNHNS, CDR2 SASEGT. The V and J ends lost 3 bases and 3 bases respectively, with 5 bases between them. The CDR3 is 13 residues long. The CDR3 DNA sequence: TGTGCCAGCAGTGACAGGGACACCGGGGAGCTGTTTTTT. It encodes CASSDRDTGELFF.

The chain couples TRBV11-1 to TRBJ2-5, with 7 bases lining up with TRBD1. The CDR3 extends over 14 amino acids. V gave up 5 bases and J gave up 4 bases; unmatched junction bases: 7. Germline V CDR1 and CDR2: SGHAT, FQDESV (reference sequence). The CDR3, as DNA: TGTGCCAGCAGCGTGGGACAGCCCGGAGAGACCCAGTACTTC. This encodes CASSVGQPGETQYF.

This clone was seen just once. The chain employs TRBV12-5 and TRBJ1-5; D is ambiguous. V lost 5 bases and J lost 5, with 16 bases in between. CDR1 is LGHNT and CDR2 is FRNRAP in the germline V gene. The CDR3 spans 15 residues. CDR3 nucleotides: TGTGCTAGTGGTCCCCCTAAGGCGGGAGATCAGCCCCAGCATTTT. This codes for CASGPPKAGDQPQHF. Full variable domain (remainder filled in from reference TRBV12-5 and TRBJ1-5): DARVTQTPRHKVTEMGQEVTMRCQPILGHNTVFWYRQTMMQGLELLAYFRNRAPLDDSGMPKDRFSAEMPDATLATLKIQPSEPRDSAVYFCASGPPKAGDQPQHFGDGTRLSIL.

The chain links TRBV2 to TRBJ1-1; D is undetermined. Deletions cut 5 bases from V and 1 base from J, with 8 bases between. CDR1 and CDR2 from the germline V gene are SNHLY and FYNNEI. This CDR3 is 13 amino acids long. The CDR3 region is CASSKVRNTEAFF. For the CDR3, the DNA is TGTGCCAGCAGTAAAGTGCGGAACACTGAAGCTTTCTTT. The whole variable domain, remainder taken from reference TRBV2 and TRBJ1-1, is EPEVTQTPSHQVTQMGQEVILRCVPISNHLYFYWYRQILGQKVEFLVSFYNNEISEKSEIFDDQFSVERPDGSNFTLKIRSTKLEDSAMYFCASSKVRNTEAFFGQGTRLTVV.

CDR3 sequence reads: CASSQENPAGVWFYEQYF. The CDR3 DNA sequence: TGTGCCAGCAGCCAAGAGAACCCCGCGGGGGTCTGGTTCTACGAGCAGTACTTC. The chain carries TRBV14 and TRBJ2-7, with 7 positions matching TRBD2. The junction had 14 bases not matched to a gene; V was cut back by 0 bases and J by 3 bases. The CDR3 loop spans 18 amino acids. Looked up from germline, CDR1 is SGHDN and CDR2 is FVKESK.

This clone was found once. The CDR3 here is CASKIGVLDSPLHF. The CDR3 nucleotides read TGTGCCAGCAAGATAGGGGTCCTCGATTCACCCCTCCACTTT. The genes are TRBV2 and TRBJ1-6; D may be TRBD1 (5 bases). Germline loops: CDR1 SNHLY, CDR2 FYNNEI. Trimming left V 7 bases short and J 8 bases short, with 15 bases between. CDR3 size: 14 residues. The whole variable domain, filled in from reference TRBV2 and TRBJ1-6, reads EPEVTQTPSHQVTQMGQEVILRCVPISNHLYFYWYRQILGQKVEFLVSFYNNEISEKSEIFDDQFSVERPDGSNFTLKIRSTKLEDSAMYFCASKIGVLDSPLHFGNGTRLTVT.

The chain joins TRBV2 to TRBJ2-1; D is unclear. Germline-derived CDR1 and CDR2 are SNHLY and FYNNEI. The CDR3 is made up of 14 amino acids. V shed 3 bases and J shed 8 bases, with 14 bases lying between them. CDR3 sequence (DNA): TGTGCCAGCAGTGAGTTGAAAATAGTCGATGAGCAGTTCTTC. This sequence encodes CASSELKIVDEQFF.

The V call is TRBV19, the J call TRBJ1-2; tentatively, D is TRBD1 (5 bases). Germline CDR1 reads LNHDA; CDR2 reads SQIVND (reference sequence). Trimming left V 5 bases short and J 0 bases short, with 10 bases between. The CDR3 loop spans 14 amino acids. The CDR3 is CASSPGFANYGYTF. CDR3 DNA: TGTGCCAGTAGTCCAGGGTTTGCTAACTATGGCTACACCTTC.

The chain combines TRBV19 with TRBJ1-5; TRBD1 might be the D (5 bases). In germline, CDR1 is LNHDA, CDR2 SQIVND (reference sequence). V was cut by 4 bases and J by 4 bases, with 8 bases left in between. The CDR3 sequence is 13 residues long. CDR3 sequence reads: CASSTDRNQPQHF. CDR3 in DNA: TGTGCCAGTAGTACAGACAGAAATCAGCCCCAGCATTTT.

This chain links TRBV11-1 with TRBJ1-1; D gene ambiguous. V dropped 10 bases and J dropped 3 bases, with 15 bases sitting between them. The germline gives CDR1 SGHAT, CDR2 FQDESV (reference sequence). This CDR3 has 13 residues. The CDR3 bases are TGTGCCATCCTGGGGAGGTCGGACACTGAAGCTTTCTTT. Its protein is CAILGRSDTEAFF.

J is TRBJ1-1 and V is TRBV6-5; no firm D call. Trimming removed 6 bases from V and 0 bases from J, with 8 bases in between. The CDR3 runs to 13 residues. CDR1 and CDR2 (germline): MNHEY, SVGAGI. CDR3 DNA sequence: TGTGCCAGCAGGATTCAGGTGAACACTGAAGCTTTCTTT. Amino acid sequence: CASRIQVNTEAFF.

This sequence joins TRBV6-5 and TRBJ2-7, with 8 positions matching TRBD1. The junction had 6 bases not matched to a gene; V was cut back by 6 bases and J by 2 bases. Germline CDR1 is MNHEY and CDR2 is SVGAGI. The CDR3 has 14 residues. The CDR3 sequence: CASSESGGPYEQYF. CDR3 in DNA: TGTGCCAGCAGCGAATCAGGGGGCCCCTACGAGCAGTACTTC.